This T cell receptor (beta chain) was observed in a study of blood T cell repertoires in COVID-19. Study at large: The cDNA or gDNA used as material had been derived from T cells, B-cell-depleted T cells, or PBMCs.

Enrollment of patients from Seattle took place during active infection, with longitudinal follow-up. Original processing methods: The authors estimated nucleated cell counts from reference gene primer amplification. Using immunoSEQ multiplex PCR, the repertoire was profiled, and TCRdb retains in-frame clones only, with some absent. D and trimming come from the DNA, and the V and J calls and clone size come from that table. The sample contains 150,000 to 250,000 clones, roughly 83% of which appear only once. The germline V gene encodes CDR1 SGDLS and CDR2 YYNGEE. This CDR3 region has 13 residues. Trimming pared 4 bases from V and 6 bases from J, leaving 14 bases between.

Sequencing used peripheral blood. This receptor was obtained from a woman in her forties with COVID-19, enrolled during active disease. The chain has TRBV9 and TRBJ2-7, with D possibly TRBD2 on 6 matching bases. CDR3 loop: CASSPVVGGEQYF. CDR3 bases: TGTGCCAGCAGCCCCGTCGTCGGGGGCGAGCAGTACTTC.